One and the same sample provided the 30 T cell receptor beta chains below, sequenced in a study of regulatory T cells in long-lasting Graves disease. Building the TCR beta libraries relied on iRepertoire HTBI primers, and CDR3 regions underwent Arm-PCR. From the multiplex PCR reads, TCRdb called clonotypes with MiXCR, one entry per CDR3 protein. In the table there are over 450,000 distinct CDR3 sequences, more than 10% of which are singletons. Time point of the sample: newly diagnosed GD, antithyroid drugs for less than 3 months. RNA isolated from PBMCs was used to make the TCR library. The same data also went into a second study, on T cells in Graves' hyperthyroidism and ophthalmopathy.

The sequencing here drew on peripheral blood mononuclear cells (PBMCs), taken at new diagnosis, from a patient treated with antithyroid drugs. These receptors were taken from a woman aged 25 to 45 with Graves disease.

This clonotype was counted many times. This rearrangement joins TRBV11-2 to TRBJ2-7, with 7 positions matching TRBD1. V dropped 6 bases and J dropped 1; count of bases not matched to a gene: 12. Germline V gene sequence: CDR1 SGHAT, CDR2 FQNNGV. The CDR3 totals 16 residues. The CDR3 region is CASRLYSGTASYEQYF. In nucleotides, the CDR3 is TGTGCCAGCAGACTTTATTCCGGGACAGCTTCCTACGAGCAGTACTTC.

This clonotype has ten or more counts. The chain couples TRBV2 to TRBJ1-3; tentative D call: TRBD1 (5 bases). The V gene's germline CDR1 is SNHLY and CDR2 FYNNEI. CDR3 length: 16 residues. V was cut by 11 bases and J by 3 bases, with 23 bases left in between. CDR3 sequence reads: CALNPIDSRSGNTIYF. CDR3 DNA sequence: TGTGCCCTCAACCCCATCGACAGCCGTAGTGGAAACACCATATATTTT. Full variable domain (rest looked up from reference TRBV2 and TRBJ1-3): EPEVTQTPSHQVTQMGQEVILRCVPISNHLYFYWYRQILGQKVEFLVSFYNNEISEKSEIFDDQFSVERPDGSNFTLKIRSTKLEDSAMYFCALNPIDSRSGNTIYFGEGSWLTVV.

This clonotype was observed at least ten times. The V gene is TRBV11-2, the J gene TRBJ1-1, with no clear D. The CDR3 has 17 amino acids. V lost 2 bases and J lost 6, with 22 bases in between. Per the germline V gene, CDR1 is SGHAT and CDR2 is FQNNGV. The chain's CDR3 is CASSLWVASVSGAEAFF. CDR3 sequence (DNA): TGTGCCAGCAGCTTATGGGTCGCCAGTGTGAGCGGCGCTGAAGCTTTCTTT.

The CDR3 nucleotides read TGTGCCAGTCATAGGGTGGGCAACAATCAGCCCCAGCATTTT. It is translated as CASHRVGNNQPQHF. The rearrangement joins TRBV19 to TRBJ1-5, with D hard to call. Germline CDR1 and CDR2: LNHDA and SQIVND (reference sequence). This CDR3 is 14 amino acids long. V was pared by 8 bases and J by 3 bases, with 14 bases between.

This clonotype was detected many times. The chain employs TRBV15 and TRBJ2-3; the D gene is possibly TRBD1 (7 bases). Trimming removed 0 bases from V and 2 bases from J, with 15 bases in between. From germline, CDR1 is LNHNV and CDR2 YYDKDF (reference sequence). The CDR3 covers 17 residues. CDR3 in amino acids: CATSRERAGGITDTQYF. CDR3 nucleotide sequence: TGTGCCACCAGCAGAGAGAGAGCAGGGGGGATCACAGATACGCAGTATTTT.

This clonotype was seen once. This chain uses TRBV5-1 with TRBJ2-1; TRBD2 matches at 10 bases. J gave up 8 bases and V 4 bases, and 9 bases lay outside the gene matches. The CDR3 is 15 amino acids. Germline-derived CDR1 and CDR2 are SGHRS and YFSETQ. As DNA, the CDR3 is TGCGCCAGCAGCCCCATCTCTAGCGGGAGTGATGAGCAGTTCTTC. It codes for CASSPISSGSDEQFF.

The chain links TRBV5-6 to TRBJ1-5; 7 bases are shared with TRBD1. This CDR3 region has 15 residues. Germline CDR1 SGHDT, CDR2 YYEEEE. The J segment lost 2 bases and the V segment lost 4 bases, leaving 6 bases of the junction unmatched. The CDR3 DNA sequence: TGTGCCAGCAGCCGGGGACAGAGGGGCAATCAGCCCCAGCATTTT. Translating it yields CASSRGQRGNQPQHF.

This clonotype was picked up many times. The J gene is TRBJ2-2, the V gene TRBV30; 14 nucleotides match TRBD2. Germline lookup yields CDR1 GTSNPN and CDR2 SVGIG (reference sequence). The V segment lost 3 bases and the J segment 7 bases; nucleotides outside the gene matches: 4. The CDR3 has 15 residues. The CDR3 region has the DNA TGTGCCTGGAGCTCGGGACTAGCGGGAGTCGGGGAGCTGTTTTTT. Its translation: CAWSSGLAGVGELFF. Supplemented by reference TRBV30 and TRBJ2-2, the full variable domain reads SQTIHQWPATLVQPVGSPLSLECTVEGTSNPNLYWYRQAAGRGLQLLFYSVGIGQISSEVPQNLSASRPQDRQFILSSKKLLLSDSGFYLCAWSSGLAGVGELFFGEGSRLTVL.

Many counts were recorded for this clonotype. The gene calls are TRBV29-1 and TRBJ1-1, with TRBD1 as a possible D gene (5 bases). The CDR3 has 14 amino acids. V lost 6 bases to trimming and J lost 1 base, with 15 bases between them. Germline loops: CDR1 SQVTM, CDR2 ANQGSEA. As DNA, the CDR3 is TGCAGCGTCGATGGGGCGTGGGGGAACACTGAAGCTTTCTTT. The encoded protein is CSVDGAWGNTEAFF. The full variable domain, with the rest looked up from reference TRBV29-1 and TRBJ1-1, is SAVISQKPSRDICQRGTSLTIQCQVDSQVTMMFWYRQQPGQSLTLIATANQGSEATYESGFVIDKFPISRPNLTFSTLTVSNMSPEDSSIYLCSVDGAWGNTEAFFGQGTRLTVV.

This sequence joins TRBV20-1 and TRBJ2-7; D unresolved. Trimming removed 1 base from V and 6 bases from J, with 16 bases in between. Germline lookup yields CDR1 DFQATT and CDR2 SNEGSKA (reference sequence). This CDR3 has 14 residues. CDR3 sequence: CSARVPGRPGEQYF. In nucleotides, the CDR3 is TGCAGTGCTAGAGTCCCCGGCAGACCGGGCGAGCAGTACTTC.

This clonotype appeared a few times. The rearrangement uses TRBV27 and TRBJ1-2; TRBD1 is a possible D gene (6 bases). This CDR3 has 15 amino acids. V dropped 9 bases and J dropped 1 base, with 18 bases sitting between them. Germline CDR1 MNHEY, CDR2 SMNVEV (reference sequence). The CDR3 reads CASSDSITYNYGYTF. CDR3 in DNA: TGTGCCAGTTCGGACAGCATCACGTATAACTATGGCTACACCTTC.

This clonotype was detected many times. The genes are TRBV9 and TRBJ1-6, with 10 bases aligning to TRBD1. Germline V gene sequence: CDR1 SGDLS, CDR2 YYNGEE. CDR3 length: 15 amino acids. Trimming removed 0 bases from V and 8 bases from J; junction bases left unmatched: 2. The CDR3 DNA is TGTGCCAGCAGCGTAGGACAGGGGGCTTATTCACCCCTCCACTTT. This translates into CASSVGQGAYSPLHF. Complete variable domain (other parts from reference TRBV9 and TRBJ1-6): DSGVTQTPKHLITATGQRVTLRCSPRSGDLSVYWYQQSLDQGLQFLIQYYNGEERAKGNILERFSAQQFPDLHSELNLSSLELGDSALYFCASSVGQGAYSPLHFGNGTRLTVT.

V usage is TRBV19 and J usage is TRBJ2-7; 7 bases are a match to TRBD2. This CDR3 is 15 amino acids long. The germline CDR1 and CDR2 sequences are LNHDA and SQIVND (reference sequence). V shed 4 bases, J shed 0 bases, and the junction held 6 bases outside the gene matches. The CDR3 spells CASSTTSASSYEQYF. CDR3 sequence (DNA): TGTGCCAGTAGTACCACTAGCGCGAGCTCCTACGAGCAGTACTTC.

This clonotype was seen a handful of times. V gene TRBV28 combines with J gene TRBJ2-2, with no clear D. The CDR3 runs to 14 residues. The germline V gene encodes CDR1 MDHEN and CDR2 SYDVKM. The germline V and J ends were trimmed by 5 bases and 2 bases, with 9 bases remaining between them. The CDR3 DNA is TGTGCCAGCAGTAGTTACCCAAACACCGGGGAGCTGTTTTTT. Protein: CASSSYPNTGELFF. Supplemented by reference TRBV28 and TRBJ2-2, the full variable domain reads DVKVTQSSRYLVKRTGEKVFLECVQDMDHENMFWYRQDPGLGLRLIYFSYDVKMKEKGDIPEGYSVSREKKERFSLILESASTNQTSMYLCASSSYPNTGELFFGEGSRLTVL.

This clonotype was detected a few times. A junction boundary mismatches the germline segment, possibly from a read error. CDR3 in DNA: TGTGCCAGCAGTTTATCCGGACTAGCGGCCTACAATGAGCGGTTCTTC. Protein product: CASSLSGLAAYNERFF. The rearrangement joins TRBV12-3 or TRBV12-4 to TRBJ2-1; 10 positions match TRBD2. The length of the CDR3 is 16 residues.

This clonotype was observed many times. The rearrangement links TRBV12-3 or TRBV12-4 to TRBJ1-5, with 7 bases identical to TRBD1. The junction had 11 bases not matched to a gene; V was cut back by 5 bases and J by 7 bases. The CDR3 has 15 amino acids. The CDR3 reads CASSPKTGLRQPQHF. The CDR3 nucleotides read TGTGCCAGCAGTCCGAAGACAGGGTTAAGACAGCCCCAGCATTTT.

The V and J genes are TRBV9 and TRBJ1-2, with 9 bases identical to TRBD1. CDR3 length: 16 amino acids. V trimming: 0 bases; J trimming: 6 bases; junction bases outside the gene matches: 9. CDR1 is SGDLS, CDR2 YYNGEE, per germline. As DNA, the CDR3 is TGTGCCAGCAGCGTAGGAGTGAAGGACAGGGGTGATGGCTACACCTTC. It translates to CASSVGVKDRGDGYTF.

This clonotype appeared many times. The chain joins TRBV5-1 to TRBJ2-1; the D is unclear. CDR1 SGHRS and CDR2 YFSETQ come from the germline V gene. Trimming took off 7 bases at V and 8 bases at J, with 13 bases between the two ends. This CDR3 spans 12 amino acids. The DNA for the CDR3 is TGCGCCAGCCGGGCAGATTTGGATGAGCAGTTCTTC. This gives the protein CASRADLDEQFF. The variable domain in full, completed from reference TRBV5-1 and TRBJ2-1, reads KAGVTQTPRYLIKTRGQQVTLSCSPISGHRSVSWYQQTPGQGLQFLFEYFSETQRNKGNFPGRFSGRQFSNSRSEMNVSTLELGDSALYLCASRADLDEQFFGPGTRLTVL.

The rearrangement uses TRBV15 and TRBJ1-5; the D gene is possibly TRBD1 (6 bases). With 1 base removed from V and 4 bases from J, the gap between germline ends came to 20 bases. In germline, CDR1 is LNHNV, CDR2 YYDKDF (reference sequence). The CDR3 length is 18 residues. The DNA for the CDR3 is TGTGCCACCAGCAGAGCCCTGACAGGTTCTCGGGGTAATCAGCCCCAGCATTTT. Amino acids: CATSRALTGSRGNQPQHF.

Points on this clonotype: With only one base between it and a far larger clone, this is likely a read error. The CDR3 bases are TGTGCCAGCCAAAACCGGGAGAACACTGAAGCTTTCTTT. This codes for CASQNRENTEAFF. The genes are TRBV12-3 or TRBV12-4 and TRBJ1-1; D gene unclear. Trimming took off 8 bases at V and 1 base at J, with 11 bases between the two ends. This CDR3 has 13 amino acids.

This clonotype was observed at least ten times. The chain links TRBV6-1 to TRBJ2-1; D gene uncertain. Trimming shortened V by 7 bases and J by 11 bases, and 15 bases separated the two germline ends. The germline V gene has CDR1 MNHNS and CDR2 SASEGT. The CDR3 sequence is 12 residues long. The CDR3 loop reads CASTQRGIQQFF. CDR3 nucleotide sequence: TGTGCCAGCACCCAAAGAGGTATACAGCAGTTCTTC.

This clonotype was seen more than once but under ten times. The chain uses TRBV6-2 or TRBV6-3 and TRBJ1-4, with D possibly matching TRBD1 (6 bases). The CDR3 covers 17 residues. Deletions cut 6 bases from V and 0 bases from J, with 17 bases between. Germline V gives CDR1 MNHEY, CDR2 SVGEGT. CDR3 nucleotides: TGTGCCAGCAGCCGTGGACAGCCCCCGTCAACTAATGAAAAACTGTTTTTT. Protein product: CASSRGQPPSTNEKLFF.

As to this clonotype: A clone one base away is much larger, so this may be a read error. The gene calls are TRBV5-1 and TRBJ1-1; maybe TRBD1 (6 bases). V was pared by 2 bases and J by 1 base, with 15 bases between. Germline lookup yields CDR1 SGHRS and CDR2 YFSETQ. The CDR3 has 16 residues. CDR3 residues: CASSFSPGATNTEAFF. The CDR3 coding sequence is TGCGCCAGCAGCTTTTCCCCAGGGGCTACGAACACTGAAGCTTTCTTT. The full variable domain, with the rest looked up from reference TRBV5-1 and TRBJ1-1, is KAGVTQTPRYLIKTRGQQVTLSCSPISGHRSVSWYQQTPGQGLQFLFEYFSETQRNKGNFPGRFSGRQFSNSRSEMNVSTLELGDSALYLCASSFSPGATNTEAFFGQGTRLTVV.

This CDR3 is CASSSWTGSATDTQYF. In nucleotides, the CDR3 is TGTGCCAGCAGTTCCTGGACAGGCTCGGCCACAGATACGCAGTATTTT. The chain recombines TRBV27 with TRBJ2-3; 7 bases line up with TRBD1. J was trimmed by 2 bases and V by 4 bases; bases with no gene match: 9. The CDR3 has 16 amino acids. Per the germline V gene, CDR1 is MNHEY and CDR2 is SMNVEV (reference sequence).

This clonotype appeared many times. The rearrangement joins TRBV3-1 to TRBJ1-2; no firm D call. Germline loops: CDR1 LGHDT, CDR2 YNNKEL (reference sequence). V gave up 1 base and J gave up 8 bases, with 8 bases separating them. There are 12 residues in the CDR3. CDR3 DNA: TGTGCCAGCAGCCAAGTTGACGGCGGCTACACCTTC. This codes for CASSQVDGGYTF.

The table lists this clonotype with many counts. The DNA for the CDR3 is TGTGCCAGCAGTACAGGGTCCACTGAAGCTTTCTTT. Protein product: CASSTGSTEAFF. The V call is TRBV2, the J call TRBJ1-1; a weak D match, TRBD1 (6 bases). Germline lookup yields CDR1 SNHLY and CDR2 FYNNEI. The CDR3 contains 12 residues. Trimming shortened V by 5 bases and J by 4 bases, and 8 bases separated the two germline ends.

As to this clonotype: This may be a read error, as it is one base from a much larger clone. The chain recombines TRBV11-2 with TRBJ1-2; 8 nucleotides match TRBD1. The CDR3 is made up of 14 amino acids. CDR1 and CDR2 from the germline V gene are SGHAT and FQNNGV. The V segment lost 6 bases and the J segment 3 bases; nucleotides outside the gene matches: 6. CDR3 in amino acids: CASSVTGAYYGYTF. As DNA, the CDR3 is TGTGCCAGCAGTGTGACAGGGGCGTACTATGGCTACACCTTC. Using reference TRBV11-2 and TRBJ1-2 for the parts outside the CDR3, the full variable domain is EAGVAQSPRYKIIEKRQSVAFWCNPISGHATLYWYQQILGQGPKLLIQFQNNGVVDDSQLPKDRFSAERLKGVDSTLKIQPAKLEDSAVYLCASSVTGAYYGYTFGSGTRLTVV.

The chain employs TRBV14 and TRBJ2-7, with 9 bases that match TRBD1. The CDR3 sequence is 14 residues long. V lost 3 bases and J lost 6; bases outside the gene matches: 6. The germline CDR1 and CDR2 sequences are SGHDN and FVKESK. CDR3 sequence reads: CASSHPGQGLEQYF. DNA for the CDR3: TGTGCCAGCAGCCATCCGGGACAGGGCCTCGAGCAGTACTTC. Complete variable domain (other parts from reference TRBV14 and TRBJ2-7): EAGVTQFPSHSVIEKGQTVTLRCDPISGHDNLYWYRRVMGKEIKFLLHFVKESKQDESGMPNNRFLAERTGGTYSTLKVQPAELEDSGVYFCASSHPGQGLEQYFGPGTRLTVT.

This clonotype was detected many times. The CDR3 here is CASSLTAPNTEAFF. The CDR3 DNA is TGTGCCAGCAGCTTGACAGCGCCGAACACTGAAGCTTTCTTT. The rearrangement joins TRBV12-3 or TRBV12-4 to TRBJ1-1; a possible D gene is TRBD1 (5 bases). This CDR3 has 14 residues. V lost 6 bases to trimming and J lost 1 base, with 12 bases between them.

The sample holds many counts of this clonotype. This chain connects TRBV30 to TRBJ2-3, with D possibly matching TRBD2 (7 bases). The CDR3 is 16 residues long. Germline-derived CDR1 and CDR2 are GTSNPN and SVGIG (reference sequence). With 0 bases removed from V and 4 bases from J, the gap between germline ends came to 17 bases. In DNA, the CDR3 is TGTGCCTGGAGTGTCGGGGGCGGGAGATCCCCAGATACGCAGTATTTT. Protein: CAWSVGGGRSPDTQYF.